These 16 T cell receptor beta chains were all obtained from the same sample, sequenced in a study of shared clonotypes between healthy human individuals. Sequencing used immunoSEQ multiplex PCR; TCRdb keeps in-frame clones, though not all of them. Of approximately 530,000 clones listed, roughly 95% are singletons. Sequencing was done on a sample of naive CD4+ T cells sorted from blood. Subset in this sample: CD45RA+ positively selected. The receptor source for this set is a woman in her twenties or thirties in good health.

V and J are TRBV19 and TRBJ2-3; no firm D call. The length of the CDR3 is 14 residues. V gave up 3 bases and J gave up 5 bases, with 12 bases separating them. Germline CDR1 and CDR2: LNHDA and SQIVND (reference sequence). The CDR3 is CASSIGGSGDTQYF. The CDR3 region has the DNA TGTGCCAGTAGTATCGGTGGAAGTGGAGATACGCAGTATTTT.

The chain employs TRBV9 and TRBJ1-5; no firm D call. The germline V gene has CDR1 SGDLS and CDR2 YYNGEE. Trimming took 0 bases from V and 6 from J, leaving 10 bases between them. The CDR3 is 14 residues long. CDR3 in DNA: TGTGCCAGCAGCGTAGTCTGGGCAACTCAGCCCCAGCATTTT. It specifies CASSVVWATQPQHF.

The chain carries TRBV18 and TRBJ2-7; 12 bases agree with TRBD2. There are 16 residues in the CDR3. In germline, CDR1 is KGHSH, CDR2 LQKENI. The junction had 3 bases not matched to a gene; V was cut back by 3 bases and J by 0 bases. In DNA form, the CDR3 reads TGTGCCAGCTCACCCGGACTAGCGGGGAGCTCCTACGAGCAGTACTTC. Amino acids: CASSPGLAGSSYEQYF. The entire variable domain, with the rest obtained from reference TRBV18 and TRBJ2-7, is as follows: NAGVMQNPRHLVRRRGQEARLRCSPMKGHSHVYWYRQLPEEGLKFMVYLQKENIIDESGMPKERFSAEFPKEGPSILRIQQVVRGDSAAYFCASSPGLAGSSYEQYFGPGTRLTVT.

The CDR3 DNA follows: TGTGCCAGCAGCGGGACAGGGTACAATGAGCAGTTCTTC. Protein product: CASSGTGYNEQFF. The J gene is TRBJ2-1, the V gene TRBV2; 9 bases are shared with TRBD1. CDR3 length: 13 amino acids. Trimming cost V 6 bases and J 4 bases; bases outside gene matches: 1. In germline, CDR1 is SNHLY, CDR2 FYNNEI.

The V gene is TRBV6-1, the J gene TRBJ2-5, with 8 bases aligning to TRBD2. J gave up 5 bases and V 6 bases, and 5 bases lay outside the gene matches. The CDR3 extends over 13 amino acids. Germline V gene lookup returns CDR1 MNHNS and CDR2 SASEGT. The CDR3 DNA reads TGTGCCAGCAGGACGGGGGGGGTGGAGACCCAGTACTTC. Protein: CASRTGGVETQYF.

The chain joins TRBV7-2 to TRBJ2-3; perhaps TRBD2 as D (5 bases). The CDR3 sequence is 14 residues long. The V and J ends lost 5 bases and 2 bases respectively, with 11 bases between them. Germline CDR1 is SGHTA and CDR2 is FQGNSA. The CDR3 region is CASSPAANTDTQYF. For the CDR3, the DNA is TGTGCCAGCAGCCCAGCGGCTAACACAGATACGCAGTATTTT.

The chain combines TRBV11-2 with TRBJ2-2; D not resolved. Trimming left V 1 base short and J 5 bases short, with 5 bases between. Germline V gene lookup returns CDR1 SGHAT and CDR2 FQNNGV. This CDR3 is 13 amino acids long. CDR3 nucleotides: TGTGCCAGCAGCTTAGTTTGGACCGGGGAGCTGTTTTTT. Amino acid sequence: CASSLVWTGELFF.

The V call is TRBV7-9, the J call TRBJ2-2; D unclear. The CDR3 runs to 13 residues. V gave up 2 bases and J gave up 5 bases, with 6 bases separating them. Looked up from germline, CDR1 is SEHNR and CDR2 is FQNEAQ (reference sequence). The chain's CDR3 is CASSLIKTGELFF. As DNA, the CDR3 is TGTGCCAGCAGCTTAATCAAGACCGGGGAGCTGTTTTTT.

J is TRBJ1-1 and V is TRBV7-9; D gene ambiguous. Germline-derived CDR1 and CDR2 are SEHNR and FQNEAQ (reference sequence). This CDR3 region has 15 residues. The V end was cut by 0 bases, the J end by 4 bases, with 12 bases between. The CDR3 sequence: CASSLAGHQGTEAFF. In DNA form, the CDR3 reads TGTGCCAGCAGCTTAGCCGGGCATCAAGGCACTGAAGCTTTCTTT.

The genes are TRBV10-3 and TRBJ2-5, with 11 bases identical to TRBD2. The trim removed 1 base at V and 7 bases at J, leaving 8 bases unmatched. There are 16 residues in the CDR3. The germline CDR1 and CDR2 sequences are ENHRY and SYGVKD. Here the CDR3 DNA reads TGTGCCATCAGTGAGTTGGGACTAGCGGATATAGGGACCCAGTACTTC. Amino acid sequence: CAISELGLADIGTQYF.

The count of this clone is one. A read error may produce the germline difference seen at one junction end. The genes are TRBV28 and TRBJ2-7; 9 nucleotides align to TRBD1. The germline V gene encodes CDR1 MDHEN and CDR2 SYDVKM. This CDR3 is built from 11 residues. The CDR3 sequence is CASSSAGQGAF. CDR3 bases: TGTGCCAGCAGTTCGGCGGGACAGGGAGCTTTC.

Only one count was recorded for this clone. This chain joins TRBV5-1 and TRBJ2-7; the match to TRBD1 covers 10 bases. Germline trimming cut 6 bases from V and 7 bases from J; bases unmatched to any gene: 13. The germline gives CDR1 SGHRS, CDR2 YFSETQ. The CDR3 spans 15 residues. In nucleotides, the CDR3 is TGCGCCAGCAACTCAGGGGACAGGGGTCTTTCGGAGCAGTACTTC. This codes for CASNSGDRGLSEQYF.

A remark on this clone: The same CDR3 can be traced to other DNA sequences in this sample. CDR3 nucleotides: TGTGCCAGCAGTTTAGTGACAGATACGCAGTATTTT. Amino acid sequence: CASSLVTDTQYF. The chain recombines TRBV28 with TRBJ2-3; D uncertain. The CDR3 extends over 12 amino acids. V dropped 2 bases and J dropped 3 bases, with 3 bases sitting between them. Per germline, CDR1 MDHEN and CDR2 SYDVKM.

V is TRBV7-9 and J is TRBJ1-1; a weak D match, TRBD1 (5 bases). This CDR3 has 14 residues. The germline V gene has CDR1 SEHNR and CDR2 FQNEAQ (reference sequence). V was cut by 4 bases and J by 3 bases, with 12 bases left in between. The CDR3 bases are TGTGCCAGCAGCTCAATGGACATTTACACTGAAGCTTTCTTT. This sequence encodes CASSSMDIYTEAFF.

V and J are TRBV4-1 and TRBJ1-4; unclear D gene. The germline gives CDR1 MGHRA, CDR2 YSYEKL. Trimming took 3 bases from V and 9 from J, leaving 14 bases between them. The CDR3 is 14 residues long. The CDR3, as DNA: TGCGCCAGCAGCCATCTCCCTCCTCAGAAAAAACTGTTTTTT. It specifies CASSHLPPQKKLFF.

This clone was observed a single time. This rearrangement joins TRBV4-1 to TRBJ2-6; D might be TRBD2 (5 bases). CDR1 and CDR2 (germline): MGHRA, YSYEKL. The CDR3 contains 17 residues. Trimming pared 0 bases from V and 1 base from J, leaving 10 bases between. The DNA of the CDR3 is TGCGCCAGCAGCCAAGAATATCGGGGATCTGGGGCCAACGTCCTGACTTTC. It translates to CASSQEYRGSGANVLTF.